This entry lists 31 T cell receptor beta chains sequenced from one sample in a study of T-cell memory formation after mild COVID-19. TCRdb re-derived calls from the 5' RACE reads in MiXCR, one entry per CDR3 protein. The sample includes roughly 250,000 distinct CDR3 sequences, 16% of them seen just once. The specimen sequenced was PBMCs or a T cell subset sorted from them (not recorded which). These receptors all come from a man younger than 35 who had mild COVID-19 (a few samples of this study predate the infection). Cell type and time point are not known.

This clonotype was counted ten times or more. This chain links TRBV18 with TRBJ2-1, with D possibly being TRBD2 (5 bases). The CDR3 has 13 amino acids. V lost 3 bases and J lost 10, with 13 bases in between. The germline CDR1 and CDR2 sequences are KGHSH and LQKENI. CDR3 region: CASSPRSPGEQFF. CDR3 in DNA: TGTGCCAGCTCACCTCGATCCCCGGGGGAGCAGTTCTTC.

This clonotype was recorded a few times. V gene TRBV20-1 combines with J gene TRBJ1-1; the D is unclear. The CDR3 consists of 15 residues. Germline-derived CDR1 and CDR2 are DFQATT and SNEGSKA (reference sequence). Trimming pared 1 base from V and 0 bases from J, leaving 12 bases between. CDR3 amino acids: CSARAQGAVNTEAFF. The CDR3 nucleotides are TGCAGTGCTAGAGCCCAAGGAGCCGTGAACACTGAAGCTTTCTTT.

This clonotype showed up just a few times. This chain connects TRBV6-2 or TRBV6-3 to TRBJ2-4; 8 bases are shared with TRBD1. V trimming: 5 bases; J trimming: 1 base; junction bases outside the gene matches: 13. The germline gives CDR1 MNHEY, CDR2 SVGEGT. The CDR3 extends over 18 amino acids. The CDR3 region has the DNA TGTGCCAGCAGTCCCAGGGGGCAATCTCCGCGGGCCAAAAACATTCAGTACTTC. Its protein is CASSPRGQSPRAKNIQYF.

The chain uses TRBV18 and TRBJ1-6, with D possibly being TRBD1 (6 bases). CDR1 is KGHSH, CDR2 LQKENI, per germline. This CDR3 has 15 residues. The V and J ends lost 6 bases and 7 bases respectively, with 16 bases between them. CDR3 region: CASSRAGTTNSPLHF. Written as DNA, the CDR3 is TGTGCCAGCTCGCGAGCCGGGACAACAAATTCACCCCTCCACTTT.

V is TRBV5-1 and J is TRBJ2-7, with D perhaps matching TRBD2 (5 bases). Trimming cost V 4 bases and J 3 bases, with 20 bases left between them. The CDR3 loop spans 16 amino acids. Germline V CDR1 and CDR2: SGHRS, YFSETQ. Written as DNA, the CDR3 is TGCGCCAGCAGCCCAAGTCTCGACCCCGGGGTCTACGAGCAGTACTTC. Its translation: CASSPSLDPGVYEQYF.

This clonotype came up a few times. V and J are TRBV12-3 or TRBV12-4 and TRBJ1-5; 8 bases fit TRBD1. V lost 10 bases and J lost 11; bases outside the gene matches: 10. This CDR3 has 12 amino acids. CDR3 in amino acids: CATQTGDMAQHF. The CDR3 DNA follows: TGTGCCACCCAGACAGGGGATATGGCCCAGCATTTT.

The table lists this clonotype with a few counts. This chain joins TRBV5-1 and TRBJ2-1; weak D call: TRBD1 (5 bases). The CDR3 length is 15 residues. Germline CDR1 reads SGHRS; CDR2 reads YFSETQ. V was clipped by 0 bases and J by 7 bases, with 14 bases between them. The DNA for the CDR3 is TGCGCCAGCAGCTTGGTGGCAGGGCCTGAAAATGAGCAGTTCTTC. Translating gives CASSLVAGPENEQFF.

This chain joins TRBV24-1 and TRBJ2-1; D is uncertain. CDR1 is KGHDR, CDR2 SFDVKD, per germline. The CDR3 is made up of 17 amino acids. Trimming took off 4 bases at V and 8 bases at J, with 23 bases between the two ends. The CDR3 spells CATSDRTEFGINDEQFF. The CDR3 region has the DNA TGTGCCACCAGTGACCGCACCGAGTTTGGTATAAACGATGAGCAGTTCTTC.

This clonotype was counted at least ten times. J is TRBJ1-1 and V is TRBV12-3 or TRBV12-4, with D unclear. V lost 0 bases to trimming and J lost 1 base, with 18 bases between them. There are 18 residues in the CDR3. The CDR3 DNA reads as TGTGCCAGCAGTTTAGCGGGTTTTAGGGTGGGGTCGAACACTGAAGCTTTCTTT. It codes for CASSLAGFRVGSNTEAFF.

This clonotype occurred a few times. The rearrangement uses TRBV9 and TRBJ1-5, with D uncertain. The CDR3 length is 11 residues. Germline CDR1 SGDLS, CDR2 YYNGEE. Trimming removed 7 bases from V and 7 bases from J, with 9 bases in between. CDR3 sequence (DNA): TGTGCCAGCGGGCGGGAACAGCCCCAGCATTTT. The encoded protein is CASGREQPQHF.

This chain connects TRBV10-3 to TRBJ1-5; TRBD1 aligns across 8 bases. The length of the CDR3 is 13 residues. The V gene's germline CDR1 is ENHRY and CDR2 SYGVKD. V lost 10 bases, J lost 7 bases, and 9 bases stayed unmatched. The CDR3 sequence is CATDPNRGQPQHF. CDR3 DNA: TGTGCCACCGACCCCAACAGGGGGCAGCCCCAGCATTTT.

This clonotype has more than one count but fewer than ten. The rearrangement uses TRBV30 and TRBJ2-7; D might be TRBD1 (5 bases). The CDR3 sequence is 12 residues long. Trimming cost V 1 base and J 2 bases, with 6 bases left between them. Germline loops: CDR1 GTSNPN, CDR2 SVGIG (reference sequence). The CDR3 bases are TGTGCCTGGAGTGCACAGGCCTACGAGCAGTACTTC. Translating gives CAWSAQAYEQYF.

This sequence joins TRBV7-2 and TRBJ2-1, with D perhaps matching TRBD1 or TRBD2 (5 bases each). This CDR3 is 14 amino acids long. The germline V gene encodes CDR1 SGHTA and CDR2 FQGNSA. With 4 bases removed from V and 4 bases from J, the gap between germline ends came to 11 bases. CDR3 nucleotides: TGTGCCAGCAGCTCGGGACCACAATACAATGAGCAGTTCTTC. Protein sequence: CASSSGPQYNEQFF.

This clonotype showed up just a few times. J is TRBJ1-2 and V is TRBV20-1; D call uncertain. V shed 6 bases and J shed 0 bases, with 11 bases lying between them. Per germline, CDR1 DFQATT and CDR2 SNEGSKA (reference sequence). The CDR3 extends over 13 amino acids. CDR3 protein: CSALRRSNYGYTF. The CDR3 coding sequence is TGCAGTGCACTAAGGCGATCTAACTATGGCTACACCTTC.

This chain links TRBV9 with TRBJ1-3; no reliable D call. The CDR3 covers 17 residues. V shed 0 bases and J shed 2 bases, with 15 bases lying between them. Germline-derived CDR1 and CDR2 are SGDLS and YYNGEE. The CDR3 region has the DNA TGTGCCAGCAGCGTAGGCCCCGGGCCCAGCCCTGGAAACACCATATATTTT. This translates into CASSVGPGPSPGNTIYF.

The chain links TRBV7-2 to TRBJ2-5, with 9 nucleotides matching TRBD1. Germline CDR1 reads SGHTA; CDR2 reads FQGNSA. Trimming removed 5 bases from V and 4 bases from J; junction bases left unmatched: 14. The CDR3 runs 17 residues. CDR3 sequence: CASSLRQGEIVGETQYF. The CDR3 coding sequence is TGTGCCAGCAGCCTGAGACAGGGGGAAATTGTAGGAGAGACCCAGTACTTC.

This clonotype was counted at least ten times. The rearrangement uses TRBV20-1 and TRBJ2-3; D not certain. V gave up 2 bases and J gave up 1 base, with 10 bases separating them. In germline, CDR1 is DFQATT, CDR2 SNEGSKA (reference sequence). The CDR3 is 14 residues long. The DNA of the CDR3 is TGCAGTGCTAGACGAGGATTCGGCACAGATACGCAGTATTTT. Translating it yields CSARRGFGTDTQYF.

V and J are TRBV5-6 and TRBJ1-2; D gene uncertain. CDR1 and CDR2 (germline): SGHDT, YYEEEE. The CDR3 is made up of 12 amino acids. Trimming shortened V by 5 bases and J by 8 bases, and 13 bases separated the two germline ends. This CDR3 reads CASSRPIWGYTF. In DNA, the CDR3 is TGTGCCAGCAGTCGGCCTATCTGGGGCTACACCTTC.

V and J are TRBV3-1 and TRBJ2-1; D tentatively fits TRBD1 or TRBD2 (5 bases each). Trimming shortened V by 4 bases and J by 8 bases, and 9 bases separated the two germline ends. The CDR3 runs to 12 residues. Per the germline V gene, CDR1 is LGHDT and CDR2 is YNNKEL (reference sequence). CDR3 sequence: CASSREGHEQFF. CDR3 DNA: TGTGCCAGCAGCCGCGAGGGGCATGAGCAGTTCTTC.

The chain links TRBV5-1 to TRBJ1-1; D may be TRBD1 (6 bases). In germline, CDR1 is SGHRS, CDR2 YFSETQ. CDR3 length equals 14 residues. Trimming removed 5 bases from V and 2 bases from J, with 13 bases in between. CDR3 DNA sequence: TGCGCCAGCAGTCGACAGGCTAGTAACACTGAAGCTTTCTTT. Translation: CASSRQASNTEAFF.

V is TRBV5-4 and J is TRBJ1-1, with D perhaps matching TRBD1 (5 bases). The CDR3 runs to 15 residues. Germline V gives CDR1 SGHNT, CDR2 YYREEE (reference sequence). V gave up 5 bases and J gave up 4 bases, with 18 bases separating them. The CDR3: CASSFPGTQPTEAFF. CDR3 DNA: TGTGCCAGCAGTTTTCCCGGGACCCAGCCCACTGAAGCTTTCTTT.

This clonotype was recorded many times. This chain links TRBV5-1 with TRBJ1-2; 7 nucleotides match TRBD1. CDR1 and CDR2 (germline): SGHRS, YFSETQ. The CDR3 extends over 14 amino acids. Losses at the gene ends were 4 bases for V and 5 bases for J; bases not matched to a gene: 8. The CDR3 coding sequence is TGCGCCAGCAGCCCAGGACAGGCCCTTTATGGCTACACCTTC. Translated, it gives CASSPGQALYGYTF.

This clonotype has ten or more counts. The J gene is TRBJ2-5, the V gene TRBV2; D is unresolved. Trimming stripped 6 bases from V and 2 bases from J, with 7 bases between. Germline V gene sequence: CDR1 SNHLY, CDR2 FYNNEI. The CDR3 contains 12 residues. The CDR3 bases are TGTGCCAGCAGGAAAGATCAAGAGACCCAGTACTTC. Protein: CASRKDQETQYF.

V and J are TRBV4-2 and TRBJ1-2, with D possibly matching TRBD1 (6 bases). The V gene's germline CDR1 is LGHNA and CDR2 YNFKEQ. Trimming pared 5 bases from V and 4 bases from J, leaving 17 bases between. The CDR3 length is 15 residues. CDR3 loop: CASSSRQADLYGYTF. The CDR3 DNA reads as TGTGCCAGCAGCTCCCGACAGGCGGATCTCTATGGCTACACCTTC.

This clonotype was found a few times. The chain carries TRBV11-1 and TRBJ2-1, with 7 bases aligning to TRBD1. The length of the CDR3 is 15 residues. CDR1 SGHAT and CDR2 FQDESV come from the germline V gene (reference sequence). V lost 5 bases and J lost 0; bases outside the gene matches: 4. CDR3 sequence reads: CASSTGTDSYNEQFF. The CDR3 DNA follows: TGTGCCAGCAGCACCGGGACAGACTCCTACAATGAGCAGTTCTTC.

This chain connects TRBV5-6 to TRBJ1-1; D remains unclear. With 0 bases removed from V and 11 bases from J, the gap between germline ends came to 17 bases. The germline V gene has CDR1 SGHDT and CDR2 YYEEEE. This CDR3 comprises 14 residues. CDR3 loop: CASSLVGSRWNAFF. CDR3 coding DNA: TGTGCCAGCAGCTTGGTAGGGTCGCGGTGGAATGCTTTCTTT.

This clonotype was seen only a few times. This chain uses TRBV6-2 or TRBV6-3 with TRBJ1-1; D possibly corresponds to TRBD1 (6 bases). The V end was cut by 5 bases, the J end by 5 bases, with 12 bases between. Germline CDR1 is MNHEY and CDR2 is SVGEGT. This CDR3 spans 13 amino acids. The CDR3 bases are TGTGCCAGCAGTCTTCAGGGGAGGACTGAAGCTTTCTTT. This codes for CASSLQGRTEAFF.

This clonotype showed up many times. The chain recombines TRBV5-1 with TRBJ1-1; D remains unclear. Germline V lookup: CDR1 SGHRS, CDR2 YFSETQ. The ends were cut back, 6 bases at V and 3 bases at J, with 15 bases in the middle. CDR3 length: 14 amino acids. The CDR3 nucleotides are TGCGCCAGCAAAAATTATGAAGGGTACACTGAAGCTTTCTTT. Translated, it gives CASKNYEGYTEAFF.

The chain uses TRBV19 and TRBJ2-1, with D perhaps given as TRBD1 or TRBD2 (5 bases each). V was shortened by 4 bases and J by 16 bases, with 14 bases between the two germline ends. From germline, CDR1 is LNHDA and CDR2 SQIVND (reference sequence). The CDR3 runs 11 residues. The CDR3 region has the DNA TGTGCCAGTAGTAAGGGGACCCTAGGTTTCTTC. This gives the protein CASSKGTLGFF.

This clonotype was observed a handful of times. The chain is built from TRBV20-1 and TRBJ1-6, with D possibly being TRBD1 (6 bases). Trimming stripped 3 bases from V and 8 bases from J, with 11 bases between. The CDR3 is 13 residues long. CDR1 and CDR2 from the germline V gene are DFQATT and SNEGSKA (reference sequence). The DNA of the CDR3 is TGCAGTGCTAGGGACAGAAAACATTCACCCCTCCACTTT. It yields the protein CSARDRKHSPLHF.

This clonotype has just a few counts. The CDR3 DNA is TGTGCCAGCAGCTCGGGACAGAAGAACTATGGCTACACCTTC. Residues: CASSSGQKNYGYTF. The V gene is TRBV12-3 or TRBV12-4, the J gene TRBJ1-2, with TRBD1 identical over 7 bases. Germline trimming cut 6 bases from V and 2 bases from J; bases unmatched to any gene: 6. This CDR3 contains 14 residues.